Listed here are 19 T cell receptor beta chains from one sample, sequenced in a study of blood T cell repertoires in COVID-19. Here immunoSEQ multiplex PCR was the method, and the copy in TCRdb shows in-frame clones only, minus some. This table holds more than 90,000 clones, over 70% found once. Source material: peripheral blood. These receptor sequences come from a woman aged 70-85 years with acute or convalescent COVID-19.

V is TRBV24-1 and J is TRBJ1-1; D remains ambiguous. Trimming took off 9 bases at V and 4 bases at J, with 11 bases between the two ends. Germline V gene sequence: CDR1 KGHDR, CDR2 SFDVKD. The CDR3 sequence is 12 residues long. The CDR3 DNA sequence: TGTGCCACCCGGGGAGTCGGCACTGAAGCTTTCTTT. The encoded protein is CATRGVGTEAFF.

This clone was seen a few times. One junction end does not reproduce the germline sequence, and a read error may be involved. The chain recombines TRBV7-2 with TRBJ2-7; 8 bases map to TRBD1. Germline lookup yields CDR1 SGHTA and CDR2 FQGNSA. CDR3 length: 12 amino acids. CDR3 loop: CASSRIRDRILF. The CDR3 coding sequence is TGTGCCAGCAGCCGAATCCGGGACAGGATCCTGTTC.

The J gene is TRBJ2-1, the V gene TRBV30; 10 positions match TRBD2. Germline V gives CDR1 GTSNPN, CDR2 SVGIG (reference sequence). The V gene end was trimmed by 2 bases and the J gene end by 5 bases; junction bases not matched to a gene: 6. This CDR3 is built from 15 residues. CDR3 protein: CAWSPASGGHNEQFF. DNA for the CDR3: TGTGCCTGGAGTCCGGCTAGCGGGGGCCACAATGAGCAGTTCTTC.

This sequence joins TRBV2 and TRBJ1-4; 9 bases are a match to TRBD1. J gave up 6 bases and V 8 bases, and 7 bases lay outside the gene matches. This CDR3 is built from 14 residues. Germline values: CDR1 SNHLY, CDR2 FYNNEI. The chain's CDR3 is CASGRQGGHEKLFF. In DNA form, the CDR3 reads TGTGCCAGCGGTAGACAGGGGGGTCATGAAAAACTGTTTTTT.

This clone has just one count. The V call is TRBV6-5, the J call TRBJ2-1; 11 bases match TRBD1. The CDR3 is 16 residues long. Germline assignment: CDR1 MNHEY and CDR2 SVGAGI. After removal of 2 bases from V and 8 bases from J, the junction contained 8 bases not matched to a gene. CDR3 bases: TGTGCCAGCAGTTACACCCAAGGACAGGGGGCATATGAGCAGTTCTTC. Translating gives CASSYTQGQGAYEQFF.

The chain has TRBV10-3 and TRBJ2-3, with 8 bases aligning to TRBD2. The CDR3 sequence is 14 residues long. J lost 5 bases, V lost 10 bases, and 11 bases had no gene match. Germline loops: CDR1 ENHRY, CDR2 SYGVKD. CDR3 bases: TGTGCCACCAACCTTAGCGGGAAGGAAGATACGCAGTATTTT. Residues: CATNLSGKEDTQYF.

The chain combines TRBV5-1 with TRBJ2-3; TRBD1 aligns across 8 bases. The CDR3 spans 16 residues. Germline V CDR1 and CDR2: SGHRS, YFSETQ. J gave up 3 bases and V 5 bases, and 11 bases lay outside the gene matches. In DNA, the CDR3 is TGCGCCAGCAGTCCCGTGAGTCAGGGGGCGACAGATACGCAGTATTTT. Its translation: CASSPVSQGATDTQYF.

The CDR3 here is CASTDPLQPQHF. The CDR3 region has the DNA TGTGCCAGCACCGATCCACTTCAGCCCCAGCATTTT. The chain joins TRBV6-5 to TRBJ1-5; no reliable D call. The V end was cut by 7 bases, the J end by 6 bases, with 10 bases between. Germline V gene lookup returns CDR1 MNHEY and CDR2 SVGAGI. The CDR3 extends over 12 amino acids.

The V and J genes are TRBV9 and TRBJ2-6, with D unclear. The CDR3 consists of 15 residues. Germline V CDR1 and CDR2: SGDLS, YYNGEE. The V gene lost 2 bases and the J gene lost 0 bases, with 6 bases spanning the gap. This CDR3 is CASSVYVSGANVLTF. Here the CDR3 DNA reads TGTGCCAGCAGCGTTTATGTCTCTGGGGCCAACGTCCTGACTTTC. The variable domain in full, with the rest retrieved from reference TRBV9 and TRBJ2-6, is DSGVTQTPKHLITATGQRVTLRCSPRSGDLSVYWYQQSLDQGLQFLIQYYNGEERAKGNILERFSAQQFPDLHSELNLSSLELGDSALYFCASSVYVSGANVLTFGAGSRLTVL.

There are a few counts of this clone. The gene calls are TRBV3-1 (or the pseudogene TRBV3-2) and TRBJ2-5; TRBD2 is a possible D gene (5 bases). Per the germline V gene, CDR1 is LGHDT and CDR2 is YNNKEL (reference sequence). V was cut by 5 bases and J by 2 bases, with 12 bases left in between. The CDR3 length is 14 residues. The DNA of the CDR3 is TGTGCCAGCAGCGACTATGACGGACAAGAGACCCAGTACTTC. Translated, it gives CASSDYDGQETQYF.

The rearrangement joins TRBV19 to TRBJ2-6; tentative D call: TRBD2 (6 bases). The CDR3 extends over 15 amino acids. Germline CDR1 LNHDA, CDR2 SQIVND (reference sequence). Trimming stripped 6 bases from V and 0 bases from J, with 9 bases between. The CDR3 coding sequence is TGTGCCAGTAGGGGGGACTTCTCTGGGGCCAACGTCCTGACTTTC. It yields the protein CASRGDFSGANVLTF.

V gene TRBV5-4 combines with J gene TRBJ2-3; D is ambiguous. Germline V CDR1 and CDR2: SGHNT, YYREEE (reference sequence). Trimming removed 0 bases at V and 1 base at J, with 12 bases between. CDR3 length: 16 amino acids. The CDR3 DNA reads as TGTGCCAGCAGCTTGGGGCTCCCCCGTCGCACAGATACGCAGTATTTT. Its translation is CASSLGLPRRTDTQYF.

Details on this clone: A read error may account for a junction end that differs from germline. Within the sample, other DNA sequences also encode this same CDR3. The chain links TRBV27 to TRBJ2-2; TRBD1 aligns across 8 bases. Germline V CDR1 and CDR2: MNHEY, SMNVEV (reference sequence). The CDR3 is 18 amino acids. DNA for the CDR3: TGCGCCAGCAGTTTAATAGGGCAGGGGGCAATTCGGACCGGGGAGCTGTTTTTT. This codes for CASSLIGQGAIRTGELFF.

This rearrangement joins TRBV25-1 to TRBJ2-2, with 12 nucleotides matching TRBD2. The trim removed 3 bases at V and 4 bases at J, leaving 6 bases unmatched. The CDR3 contains 17 residues. Germline CDR1 MGHDK, CDR2 SYGVNS. In DNA, the CDR3 is TGTGCCAGCAGTGACCCGACTAGCGGGGGCGTCACCGGGGAGCTGTTTTTT. Protein: CASSDPTSGGVTGELFF.

The V and J genes are TRBV6-4 and TRBJ1-6; no firm D call. The CDR3 length is 16 residues. The V and J ends lost 6 bases and 0 bases respectively, with 12 bases between them. Germline V gene data show CDR1 as MRHNA and CDR2 as SNTAGT. CDR3 sequence: CASSPQLSSYNSPLHF. The CDR3, as DNA: TGTGCCAGCAGCCCACAGTTGAGCTCCTATAATTCACCCCTCCACTTT.

V gene TRBV7-2 combines with J gene TRBJ2-1, with D perhaps TRBD2 (5 bases). The V end was cut by 5 bases, the J end by 3 bases, with 17 bases between. Germline V gene lookup returns CDR1 SGHTA and CDR2 FQGNSA. This CDR3 contains 16 residues. CDR3 nucleotide sequence: TGTGCCAGCAGCCCCTTCCTGGCGGGTTTCTACAATGAGCAGTTCTTC. Amino acid sequence: CASSPFLAGFYNEQFF.

CDR3 loop: CASSSGQGAYSGNTIYF. In nucleotides, the CDR3 is TGTGCCAGCAGCTCGGGACAGGGGGCATATAGTGGAAACACCATATATTTT. This chain uses TRBV7-9 with TRBJ1-3; TRBD1 matches 12 bases. Trimming at V came to 4 bases and at J to 3 bases, leaving 7 bases not matched to a gene. The CDR3 loop spans 17 amino acids. Germline CDR1 and CDR2: SEHNR and FQNEAQ (reference sequence).

The chain is built from TRBV12-3 or TRBV12-4 and TRBJ2-1, with D unresolved. The CDR3 has 13 amino acids. V dropped 5 bases and J dropped 8 bases, with 13 bases sitting between them. Here the CDR3 reads CASSRANIYEQFF. The CDR3 region has the DNA TGTGCCAGCAGTCGAGCTAATATCTATGAGCAGTTCTTC.

This clone came up once. As DNA, the CDR3 is TGTGCCAGTACCGGGGGGCCGTCGGAAAACATTCAGTACTTC. Its protein product is CASTGGPSENIQYF. The rearrangement links TRBV19 to TRBJ2-4; a weak D match, TRBD2 (7 bases). This CDR3 has 14 residues. The germline CDR1 and CDR2 sequences are LNHDA and SQIVND (reference sequence). The ends were cut back, 7 bases at V and 5 bases at J, with 15 bases in the middle.